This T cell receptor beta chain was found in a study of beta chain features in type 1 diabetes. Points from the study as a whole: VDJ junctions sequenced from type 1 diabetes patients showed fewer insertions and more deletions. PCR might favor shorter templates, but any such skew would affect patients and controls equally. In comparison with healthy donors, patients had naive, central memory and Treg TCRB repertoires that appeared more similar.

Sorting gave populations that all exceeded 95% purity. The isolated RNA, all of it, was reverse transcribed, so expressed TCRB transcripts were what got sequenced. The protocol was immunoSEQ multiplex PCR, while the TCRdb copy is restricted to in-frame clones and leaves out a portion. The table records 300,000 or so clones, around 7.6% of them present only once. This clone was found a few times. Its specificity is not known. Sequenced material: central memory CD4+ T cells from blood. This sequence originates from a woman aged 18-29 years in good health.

CDR3 nucleotides: TGTGCCAGCAGCTTAAAAGTTCGGGGCTCCTACAATGAGCAGTTCTTC. It codes for CASSLKVRGSYNEQFF. This rearrangement joins TRBV7-2 to TRBJ2-1; D is possibly TRBD2 (5 bases). Trimming cost V 2 bases and J 0 bases, with 11 bases left between them. CDR1 and CDR2 from the germline V gene are SGHTA and FQGNSA. The CDR3 length is 16 residues.